The source of this T cell receptor beta chain is a study of cytomegalovirus exposure and HLA in healthy donors (dated by TCRdb to 2017 to 2019). At the level of the whole study: The roughly 670 repertoires of the first cohort and the 110 or so validation repertoires were produced on the same platform, according to a later analysis. The study was designed to test whether signatures of past pathogen exposure could be identified by cataloging public T cell receptors. A separate validation cohort of roughly 130 different subjects was used in addition to the 666-subject first cohort. To predict cytomegalovirus infection status, the study combined high-throughput TCR immunosequencing, statistical association of individual TCRs with disease status, and machine learning. Broader findings and caveats from the paper: In vitro tests confirmed that a few of the cytomegalovirus-associated TCR beta chains recognize cytomegalovirus antigens. According to the authors, the approach could potentially be generalized to other disease states and immunological phenotypes. A later analysis lacked HLA typing for the validation cohort, so it scored co-occurrence in that cohort across all 120 or so repertoires. A later analysis found that TCRs clustered in the first cohort also tended to co-occur in the approximately 120 validation repertoires, with more than 90% of cluster scores above 0. Most TCR sequences were observed very rarely across donors, whereas some public TCRs were present in many individuals. In the study, 150 to 200 TCR beta chains were listed as associated with cytomegalovirus. The classifier was reported to diagnose cytomegalovirus status with high specificity and sensitivity in both the original cohort and the validation cohort.

Separate from the approximately 700-subject first cohort, the validation cohort of more than 90 subjects was the group to which the donors belonged. Library construction relied on the immunoSEQ multiplex PCR assay. The original pipeline was this. To diagnose cytomegalovirus status from the catalog of TCR beta chain sequences, a statistical classification framework was built. Held by TCRdb, this immuneACCESS table contains in-frame sequences only and omits some clones. Under half of the omission traces to an unresolved V gene where checked; the cause of the rest is unknown. The V and J calls and the clone size are those of that table, but D and trimming were determined from the DNA. This sample holds some 220,000 clones; 75% to 95% were observed only once. Clones ranked in the top ten supply approximately 1.1% of the sample. The CDR3 has 13 amino acids, counting the end cysteine and phenylalanine. Only the CDR3 part of the read is kept: 39 bases, read in frame from the first base. Reading the germline V gene (reference sequence) gives CDR1 GTSNPN and CDR2 SVGIG. V is reduced by 0 bases and J by 4 bases, leaving a spacing of 10 bases between them.

A word on this clone: Its cognate antigen has yet to be identified. No much larger clonotype is one base removed from it; base qualities were not supplied.

The sequence was collected from a woman between 18 and 29 years old in good health and CMV-seronegative. Input material: PBMCs. The rearrangement joined TRBV30 to TRBJ2-7; a tentative D call is TRBD2 (5 bases match). CDR3 loop: CAWSVPSGYEQYF. The DNA sequence reads TGTGCCTGGAGTGTACCGAGCGGTTACGAGCAGTACTTC.